A single sample is the source of the 22 T cell receptor beta chains below, sequenced in a study of T cells in Graves' hyperthyroidism and ophthalmopathy. Template material for amplifying TCR beta CDR3 regions consisted of RNA transcripts. Primed by the HTBI set, a first-round RT-PCR was run on the TCR CDR3. Each CDR3 protein gets one entry after TCRdb re-called the multiplex PCR reads with MiXCR. The sample consists of fewer than 350,000 distinct CDR3 sequences, about 14% of them appearing once. Sequenced sample: blood. Receptors were obtained from a woman in her 30s with Graves' hyperthyroidism that later progressed to Graves' ophthalmopathy.

The sample holds many counts of this clonotype. This rearrangement joins TRBV4-1 to TRBJ1-1; D remains ambiguous. The CDR3 totals 16 residues. Germline-derived CDR1 and CDR2 are MGHRA and YSYEKL. V gave up 1 base and J gave up 2 bases, with 14 bases separating them. The CDR3 sequence is CASSQVINLINTEAFF. CDR3 nucleotides: TGCGCCAGCAGCCAAGTAATCAATTTGATTAACACTGAAGCTTTCTTT.

At least ten counts were recorded for this clonotype. The J gene is TRBJ2-7, the V gene TRBV19; either TRBD1 or TRBD2 may supply D (6 bases each). Germline CDR1 is LNHDA and CDR2 is SQIVND (reference sequence). The CDR3 sequence is 13 residues long. Trimming removed 9 bases from V and 3 bases from J, with 15 bases in between. The CDR3 DNA follows: TGTGCCAGCGGCGAAGGGGGGAACTACGAGCAGTACTTC. Encoded protein: CASGEGGNYEQYF.

With regard to this clonotype: A much larger clone is a single base away; this may be a read error. The CDR3 end shows no conserved phenylalanine or tryptophan, and so a read error is likely. The rearrangement links TRBV12-3 or TRBV12-4 to TRBJ2-7, with TRBD2 matching over 8 bases. The ends lost 2 bases at V and 5 bases at J; junction bases unmatched: 5. There are 14 residues in the CDR3. The CDR3 DNA follows: TGTGCCAGCAGTTTAAACGGGAGGGCGAACGAGCAGTACCTC. Protein sequence: CASSLNGRANEQYL.

V is TRBV24-1 and J is TRBJ2-2; D uncertain. The V gene's germline CDR1 is KGHDR and CDR2 SFDVKD. V was trimmed by 0 bases and J by 6 bases, leaving 1 base between them. The CDR3 loop spans 12 amino acids. As DNA, the CDR3 is TGTGCCACCAGTGATTTGGCCGGGGAGCTGTTTTTT. Its translation is CATSDLAGELFF.

About this clonotype itself: Being one base from a much bigger clone, this may be a read error. This chain links TRBV12-3 or TRBV12-4 with TRBJ2-1; TRBD1 matches at 7 bases. The V and J ends lost 5 bases and 1 base, in that order; junction bases with no gene match: 14. CDR3 size: 18 residues. The CDR3 nucleotides are TGTGCCAGCAGTGATCCGTCTCCCCGGGACAGTTCCTACAATGAGCAGTTCTTC. It is translated as CASSDPSPRDSSYNEQFF.

This chain uses TRBV18 with TRBJ2-2; D remains ambiguous. The V end was cut by 3 bases, the J end by 4 bases, with 15 bases between. CDR1 and CDR2 from the germline V gene are KGHSH and LQKENI. The CDR3 is made up of 16 amino acids. The CDR3, as DNA: TGTGCCAGCTCACCGATGTTAGAGAGCAGCACCGGGGAGCTGTTTTTT. It is translated as CASSPMLESSTGELFF.

This clonotype was counted many times. This chain uses TRBV6-1 with TRBJ1-2; the match to TRBD1 covers 10 bases. Losses at the gene ends were 6 bases for V and 5 bases for J; bases not matched to a gene: 12. This CDR3 is built from 16 residues. The germline gives CDR1 MNHNS, CDR2 SASEGT. CDR3 DNA: TGTGCCAGCAGAATCGGGACAGGGGCCCGCGGGTATGGCTACACCTTC. It specifies CASRIGTGARGYGYTF.

This clonotype was seen repeatedly, ten times or more. The chain uses TRBV6-1 and TRBJ1-3; D is unclear. Per the germline V gene, CDR1 is MNHNS and CDR2 is SASEGT. The CDR3 covers 13 residues. V shed 1 base and J shed 6 bases, with 7 bases lying between them. CDR3: CASSEVPLNTIYF. CDR3 bases: TGTGCCAGCAGTGAAGTACCTCTAAACACCATATATTTT.

This clonotype came up many times. This chain links TRBV29-1 with TRBJ2-1; 13 bases map to TRBD2. CDR3 size: 14 residues. The germline V gene has CDR1 SQVTM and CDR2 ANQGSEA. V dropped 5 bases and J dropped 9; count of bases not matched to a gene: 7. The CDR3 DNA reads TGCAGCGTTTCTCCGGGACTAGCGGGACGTGAGCAGTTCTTC. Its protein product is CSVSPGLAGREQFF.

The table lists this clonotype with a few counts. J is TRBJ2-3 and V is TRBV12-3 or TRBV12-4; 9 bases map to TRBD2. The CDR3 runs 16 residues. V lost 6 bases and J lost 2; bases outside the gene matches: 9. CDR3 sequence: CASRGGVAGDTDTQYF. The DNA of the CDR3 is TGTGCCAGCAGGGGGGGGGTAGCGGGAGACACAGATACGCAGTATTTT.

This clonotype was detected ten times or more. CDR3 nucleotide sequence: TGTGCCAGCAGCTTAGGTTTTGAGGGAGGCTCCTACGAGCAGTACTTC. This codes for CASSLGFEGGSYEQYF. The V gene is TRBV7-2, the J gene TRBJ2-7, with D tentatively TRBD2 (6 bases). Germline V gives CDR1 SGHTA, CDR2 FQGNSA. The V and J ends lost 1 base and 0 bases respectively, with 13 bases between them. The CDR3 loop spans 16 amino acids.

In regard to this clonotype: A single base separates this from a much larger clone, so it may be a read error. This chain uses TRBV5-5 with TRBJ2-7, with 7 bases aligning to TRBD1. CDR1 SGHKS and CDR2 YYEKEE come from the germline V gene (reference sequence). The CDR3 is 15 residues long. The CDR3 loop reads CASSLFDRAPYEQCF. The CDR3 DNA is TGTGCCAGCAGCCTTTTTGACAGGGCACCCTACGAGCAGTGCTTC.

This clonotype appeared many times. The chain joins TRBV28 to TRBJ1-5; 7 bases line up with TRBD1. J was trimmed by 0 bases and V by 2 bases; bases with no gene match: 4. The germline V gene encodes CDR1 MDHEN and CDR2 SYDVKM. The CDR3 has 16 residues. The CDR3 DNA follows: TGTGCCAGCAGTTTAGGCAGGGGGTATAGCAATCAGCCCCAGCATTTT. It encodes CASSLGRGYSNQPQHF.

The chain links TRBV20-1 to TRBJ1-2; 7 nucleotides align to TRBD1. The CDR3 is 14 residues long. Per germline, CDR1 DFQATT and CDR2 SNEGSKA (reference sequence). V shed 3 bases and J 7 bases; nucleotides not matched to a gene: 11. The CDR3: CSASKLRGQGGYTF. CDR3 bases: TGCAGTGCTAGTAAACTAAGGGGGCAGGGTGGCTACACCTTC.

This clonotype appeared many times. The chain recombines TRBV20-1 with TRBJ1-2, with TRBD1 identical over 12 bases. Germline V gene data show CDR1 as DFQATT and CDR2 as SNEGSKA (reference sequence). The V gene end was trimmed by 0 bases and the J gene end by 3 bases; junction bases not matched to a gene: 5. CDR3 length equals 16 residues. The CDR3 region is CSARDRDRGHDYGYTF. CDR3 sequence (DNA): TGCAGTGCTAGAGATAGGGACAGGGGGCATGACTATGGCTACACCTTC.

This clonotype came up a few times. The gene calls are TRBV19 and TRBJ2-7, with 9 bases matching TRBD1. This CDR3 region has 14 residues. Per germline, CDR1 LNHDA and CDR2 SQIVND (reference sequence). Losses at the gene ends were 5 bases for V and 6 bases for J; bases not matched to a gene: 8. As DNA, the CDR3 is TGTGCCAGTAGTGACGGGACAGGGCGGGCCGAGCAGTACTTC. Amino acids: CASSDGTGRAEQYF.

This clonotype has a count of ten or more. V gene TRBV20-1 combines with J gene TRBJ2-7, with 7 bases that match TRBD1. Germline loops: CDR1 DFQATT, CDR2 SNEGSKA (reference sequence). Trimming removed 1 base from V and 5 bases from J; junction bases left unmatched: 8. CDR3 size: 14 residues. The chain's CDR3 is CSARGRQGTHEQYF. CDR3 DNA: TGCAGTGCTAGAGGTAGACAGGGAACCCACGAGCAGTACTTC.

This chain joins TRBV20-1 and TRBJ2-7; either TRBD1 or TRBD2 may supply D (5 bases each). The CDR3 has 12 amino acids. From germline, CDR1 is DFQATT and CDR2 SNEGSKA (reference sequence). V lost 3 bases to trimming and J lost 3 bases, with 9 bases between them. As DNA, the CDR3 is TGCAGTGCTAGCAGGGACGGCTACGAGCAGTACTTC. Its protein product is CSASRDGYEQYF.

The sample holds many counts of this clonotype. The chain employs TRBV7-8 and TRBJ2-1, with 7 bases that match TRBD2. Germline CDR1 reads SGHVS; CDR2 reads FQNEAQ. The junction had 12 bases not matched to a gene; V was cut back by 2 bases and J by 8 bases. This CDR3 comprises 16 residues. The CDR3 DNA is TGTGCCAGCAGCTTACCCACTCGCGGGAGTAGGGATGAGCAGTTCTTC. Amino acids: CASSLPTRGSRDEQFF.

The V and J genes are TRBV4-2 and TRBJ1-2, with D possibly TRBD1 on 5 matching bases. The germline gives CDR1 LGHNA, CDR2 YNFKEQ. The CDR3 is made up of 15 amino acids. V lost 0 bases to trimming and J lost 8 bases, with 16 bases between them. The CDR3, as DNA: TGTGCCAGCAGCCAAGAAATTTTCGGGGCGGCGGGCTACACCTTC. Residues: CASSQEIFGAAGYTF.

The chain links TRBV20-1 to TRBJ2-2; D not resolved. The V gene's germline CDR1 is DFQATT and CDR2 SNEGSKA (reference sequence). This CDR3 comprises 13 residues. Deletions cut 2 bases from V and 3 bases from J, with 7 bases between. The CDR3 nucleotides are TGCAGTGCTAGACGGGCCTACACCGGGGAGCTGTTTTTT. Residues: CSARRAYTGELFF.

This clonotype was seen repeatedly, ten times or more. The chain employs TRBV5-1 and TRBJ2-2; D perhaps matches TRBD1 (6 bases). V lost 0 bases and J 0 bases, leaving 9 bases between the germline ends. Germline CDR1 reads SGHRS; CDR2 reads YFSETQ. The CDR3 length is 16 residues. CDR3 sequence reads: CASSLGGLTNTGELFF. The CDR3 region has the DNA TGCGCCAGCAGCTTGGGGGGGCTCACGAACACCGGGGAGCTGTTTTTT. The entire variable domain, with the rest obtained from reference TRBV5-1 and TRBJ2-2, is as follows: KAGVTQTPRYLIKTRGQQVTLSCSPISGHRSVSWYQQTPGQGLQFLFEYFSETQRNKGNFPGRFSGRQFSNSRSEMNVSTLELGDSALYLCASSLGGLTNTGELFFGEGSRLTVL.